A single sample gave rise to the 30 T cell receptor beta chains below, sequenced in a study of blood T cell repertoires in COVID-19. Sequencing used immunoSEQ multiplex PCR; TCRdb keeps in-frame clones, though not all of them. The sample lists fewer than 200,000 clones, 84% occurring once. Sequenced input: peripheral blood. All receptors come from a man aged 40-49 years who had recovered from COVID-19.

The genes are TRBV5-4 and TRBJ1-1; TRBD1 might be the D (5 bases). Germline values: CDR1 SGHNT, CDR2 YYREEE (reference sequence). The V end lost 3 bases, the J end lost 2 bases, and 17 bases lay between the germline ends. The CDR3 consists of 16 residues. The CDR3 is CASSSWGRAGNTEAFF. DNA of the CDR3: TGTGCCAGCAGCTCATGGGGGAGGGCTGGAAACACTGAAGCTTTCTTT.

The rearrangement joins TRBV6-5 to TRBJ2-7; TRBD1 might be the D (6 bases). The CDR3 length is 14 residues. V was cut by 6 bases and J by 2 bases, with 14 bases left in between. Germline CDR1 and CDR2: MNHEY and SVGAGI. The CDR3, as DNA: TGTGCCAGCAGACGATCGCAGGGGCCCTACGAGCAGTACTTC. Its translation is CASRRSQGPYEQYF.

CDR3 nucleotide sequence: TGTGCCAGCAGAGCTAGCGGGGGGGCGTCTGGGGCCAACGTCCTGACTTTC. Its protein is CASRASGGASGANVLTF. This chain joins TRBV2 and TRBJ2-6; the match to TRBD2 covers 12 bases. The germline CDR1 and CDR2 sequences are SNHLY and FYNNEI. V shed 6 bases and J 1 base; nucleotides not matched to a gene: 4. This CDR3 contains 17 residues.

The chain is built from TRBV9 and TRBJ1-4; maybe TRBD1 (5 bases). Trimming took 3 bases from V and 6 from J, leaving 9 bases between them. From germline, CDR1 is SGDLS and CDR2 YYNGEE. The CDR3 loop spans 13 amino acids. The CDR3: CASSGAGHEKLFF. The CDR3 nucleotides read TGTGCCAGCAGCGGGGCAGGGCATGAAAAACTGTTTTTT.

V is TRBV19 and J is TRBJ2-1, with 8 bases that match TRBD1. Unmatched junction bases numbered 4, after V lost 3 bases and J lost 6 bases. The CDR3 consists of 14 residues. Per germline, CDR1 LNHDA and CDR2 SQIVND (reference sequence). CDR3: CASSILDRGNEQFF. DNA for the CDR3: TGTGCCAGTAGTATCCTAGACAGGGGCAATGAGCAGTTCTTC.

V gene TRBV3-1 (or the pseudogene TRBV3-2) combines with J gene TRBJ2-7; 9 positions match TRBD1. The germline CDR1 and CDR2 sequences are LGHDT and YNNKEL (reference sequence). The CDR3 consists of 14 residues. Trimming cost V 6 bases and J 4 bases; bases outside gene matches: 7. CDR3 in amino acids: CASSPGDRAYEQYF. CDR3 nucleotides: TGTGCCAGCAGTCCCGGGGACAGGGCGTACGAGCAGTACTTC.

V usage is TRBV2 and J usage is TRBJ1-6; D call uncertain. The CDR3 is 16 residues long. The ends were cut back, 4 bases at V and 0 bases at J, with 10 bases in the middle. The germline V gene encodes CDR1 SNHLY and CDR2 FYNNEI. The CDR3 nucleotides read TGTGCCAGCAGTGGGCCAGGTAGCTCCTATAATTCACCCCTCCACTTT. Amino acids: CASSGPGSSYNSPLHF.

This rearrangement joins TRBV5-1 to TRBJ2-2; 8 positions match TRBD1. The CDR3 consists of 14 residues. The junction had 6 bases not matched to a gene; V was cut back by 6 bases and J by 5 bases. Per the germline V gene, CDR1 is SGHRS and CDR2 is YFSETQ. Written as DNA, the CDR3 is TGCGCCAGCACCCCCAGGGGGCAAACCGGGGAGCTGTTTTTT. Protein product: CASTPRGQTGELFF.

The V call is TRBV14, the J call TRBJ1-6, with no clear D. Germline CDR1 and CDR2: SGHDN and FVKESK. The CDR3 is 14 residues long. V dropped 4 bases and J dropped 7 bases, with 11 bases sitting between them. The CDR3 DNA reads TGTGCCAGCAGCCTGGGAGTATCAAATTCACCCCTCCACTTT. It yields the protein CASSLGVSNSPLHF. Complete variable domain (other parts from reference TRBV14 and TRBJ1-6): EAGVTQFPSHSVIEKGQTVTLRCDPISGHDNLYWYRRVMGKEIKFLLHFVKESKQDESGMPNNRFLAERTGGTYSTLKVQPAELEDSGVYFCASSLGVSNSPLHFGNGTRLTVT.

The chain carries TRBV7-9 and TRBJ2-3; 7 bases fit TRBD1. The V gene end was trimmed by 5 bases and the J gene end by 6 bases; junction bases not matched to a gene: 14. The CDR3 totals 16 residues. Looked up from germline, CDR1 is SEHNR and CDR2 is FQNEAQ (reference sequence). The CDR3 spells CASSPNDRAVGDTQYF. The CDR3 nucleotides read TGTGCCAGCAGCCCCAACGACAGGGCGGTAGGGGATACGCAGTATTTT. The entire variable domain, with the rest obtained from reference TRBV7-9 and TRBJ2-3, is as follows: DTGVSQNPRHKITKRGQNVTFRCDPISEHNRLYWYRQTLGQGPEFLTYFQNEAQLEKSRLLSDRFSAERPKGSFSTLEIQRTEQGDSAMYLCASSPNDRAVGDTQYFGPGTRLTVL.

The chain recombines TRBV9 with TRBJ2-2; 7 nucleotides line up with TRBD1. CDR1 is SGDLS, CDR2 YYNGEE, per germline. This CDR3 has 16 amino acids. Germline trimming cut 3 bases from V and 0 bases from J; bases unmatched to any gene: 5. The CDR3 coding sequence is TGTGCCAGCAGCGCGGTCGGGACAGCGAACACCGGGGAGCTGTTTTTT. Translation: CASSAVGTANTGELFF.

The genes are TRBV5-5 and TRBJ1-1; D may be TRBD1 (6 bases). Germline V gives CDR1 SGHKS, CDR2 YYEKEE (reference sequence). Trimming stripped 3 bases from V and 1 base from J, with 10 bases between. This CDR3 is built from 14 residues. CDR3 nucleotides: TGTGCCAGCAGCTGGGGACACCGGAACACTGAAGCTTTCTTT. This encodes CASSWGHRNTEAFF. The full variable domain, with the rest looked up from reference TRBV5-5 and TRBJ1-1, is DAGVTQSPTHLIKTRGQQVTLRCSPISGHKSVSWYQQVLGQGPQFIFQYYEKEERGRGNFPDRFSARQFPNYSSELNVNALLLGDSALYLCASSWGHRNTEAFFGQGTRLTVV.

The V and J genes are TRBV19 and TRBJ2-1; TRBD2 matches at 15 bases. The CDR3 length is 19 residues. Per germline, CDR1 LNHDA and CDR2 SQIVND (reference sequence). With V trimmed by 3 bases and J by 7 bases, 13 bases remained unmatched. The CDR3 nucleotides read TGTGCCAGTAGTATTAAGGCCGTAGGACTAGCGGGGGGGGTTAATGAGCAGTTCTTC. It encodes CASSIKAVGLAGGVNEQFF.

This clone was seen a few times. The V gene is TRBV6-5, the J gene TRBJ1-2, with 7 positions matching TRBD1. From germline, CDR1 is MNHEY and CDR2 SVGAGI. The CDR3 is 12 amino acids. J gave up 4 bases and V 10 bases, and 6 bases lay outside the gene matches. The CDR3 bases are TGTGCCACCCTACAGGGGTTCTATGGCTACACCTTC. Protein product: CATLQGFYGYTF.

This chain links TRBV7-2 with TRBJ2-7; unclear D gene. Germline loops: CDR1 SGHTA, CDR2 FQGNSA. V lost 5 bases and J 0 bases, leaving 11 bases between the germline ends. There are 14 residues in the CDR3. CDR3 sequence reads: CASSPAASSYEQYF. DNA for the CDR3: TGTGCCAGCAGCCCCGCAGCGAGCTCCTACGAGCAGTACTTC. The full variable domain, rest sourced from reference TRBV7-2 and TRBJ2-7, is GAGVSQSPSNKVTEKGKDVELRCDPISGHTALYWYRQSLGQGLEFLIYFQGNSAPDKSGLPSDRFSAERTGGSVSTLTIQRTQQEDSAVYLCASSPAASSYEQYFGPGTRLTVT.

The rearrangement joins TRBV28 to TRBJ1-2; maybe TRBD1 (5 bases). Germline assignment: CDR1 MDHEN and CDR2 SYDVKM. This CDR3 has 11 amino acids. V lost 9 bases, J lost 8 bases, and 13 bases lay in between. CDR3 amino acids: CASGRGKGYTF. DNA of the CDR3: TGTGCCAGTGGACGGGGGAAGGGCTACACCTTC.

In this sample, this clone turned up once. This sequence joins TRBV11-2 and TRBJ1-1; D unresolved. V was clipped by 2 bases and J by 0 bases, with 7 bases between them. The CDR3 consists of 14 residues. Germline-derived CDR1 and CDR2 are SGHAT and FQNNGV. CDR3 in DNA: TGTGCCAGCAGCTTACACACCATGAACACTGAAGCTTTCTTT. This gives the protein CASSLHTMNTEAFF.

A remark on this clone: A read error may account for a junction end that differs from germline. This CDR3 reads CASSIVGQEAFF. The CDR3 DNA is TGTGCCAGTAGCATAGTGGGACAGGAAGCTTTCTTT. The chain uses TRBV19 and TRBJ1-1; 7 nucleotides line up with TRBD1. Germline V CDR1 and CDR2: LNHDA, SQIVND (reference sequence). The CDR3 totals 12 residues.

This chain connects TRBV19 to TRBJ2-5, with 8 nucleotides matching TRBD1. Losses at the gene ends were 1 base for V and 3 bases for J; bases not matched to a gene: 4. The length of the CDR3 is 15 residues. Germline V gene lookup returns CDR1 LNHDA and CDR2 SQIVND (reference sequence). CDR3 bases: TGTGCCAGTAGTATAGGAGGGACAGGTAAAGAGACCCAGTACTTC. This encodes CASSIGGTGKETQYF. The entire variable domain, with the rest obtained from reference TRBV19 and TRBJ2-5, is as follows: DGGITQSPKYLFRKEGQNVTLSCEQNLNHDAMYWYRQDPGQGLRLIYYSQIVNDFQKGDIAEGYSVSREKKESFPLTVTSAQKNPTAFYLCASSIGGTGKETQYFGPGTRLLVL.

This clone was counted between two and nine times. The chain joins TRBV4-1 to TRBJ1-3, with D possibly being TRBD1 (5 bases). Germline V CDR1 and CDR2: MGHRA, YSYEKL. This CDR3 comprises 16 residues. Trimming left V 0 bases short and J 4 bases short, with 13 bases between. The CDR3 DNA follows: TGCGCCAGCAGCCAAGATGATAGGGGCCCCGGAAACACCATATATTTT. Translation: CASSQDDRGPGNTIYF.

This sequence joins TRBV6-2 or TRBV6-3 and TRBJ2-1; 9 bases agree with TRBD2. This CDR3 contains 16 residues. Germline values: CDR1 MNHEY, CDR2 SVGEGT. The ends lost 2 bases at V and 2 bases at J; junction bases unmatched: 4. CDR3 DNA sequence: TGTGCCAGCAGTTACAGGGCGGGAGGGCCCTACAATGAGCAGTTCTTC. This gives the protein CASSYRAGGPYNEQFF.

V is TRBV15 and J is TRBJ2-3, with a weak D call TRBD1 (6 bases). The V gene lost 2 bases and the J gene lost 2 bases, with 14 bases spanning the gap. The germline gives CDR1 LNHNV, CDR2 YYDKDF (reference sequence). There are 16 residues in the CDR3. CDR3 amino acids: CATSRPEGDITDTQYF. CDR3 in DNA: TGTGCCACCAGCAGACCAGAGGGGGACATCACAGATACGCAGTATTTT.

CDR3 sequence: CATSDAGTGGEKLFF. In nucleotides, the CDR3 is TGTGCCACCAGTGATGCTGGGACAGGCGGTGAAAAACTGTTTTTT. The rearrangement uses TRBV24-1 and TRBJ1-4, with TRBD1 matching 8 bases. V was pared by 3 bases and J by 7 bases, with 6 bases of the junction left unmatched. Germline V gives CDR1 KGHDR, CDR2 SFDVKD. This CDR3 comprises 15 residues.

The V and J genes are TRBV9 and TRBJ1-4, with a tentative D call TRBD1 (5 bases). The CDR3 is 14 amino acids. The V and J ends lost 3 bases and 8 bases respectively, with 14 bases between them. Germline lookup yields CDR1 SGDLS and CDR2 YYNGEE. The CDR3 here is CASSEGRREEKLFF. The CDR3 DNA reads as TGTGCCAGCAGCGAGGGACGCCGGGAGGAAAAACTGTTTTTT.

V usage is TRBV25-1 and J usage is TRBJ1-4; 10 bases align to TRBD1. This CDR3 is built from 15 residues. Germline assignment: CDR1 MGHDK and CDR2 SYGVNS. Germline trimming cut 1 base from V and 10 bases from J; bases unmatched to any gene: 6. The CDR3 DNA reads TGTGCCAGCAGTGAATGGGGGACAGGGGATGGAAAACTGTTTTTT. Translation gives CASSEWGTGDGKLFF.

In its sample, this clone was seen once. The J gene is TRBJ2-7, the V gene TRBV6-5; maybe TRBD2 (6 bases). This CDR3 comprises 13 residues. V dropped 5 bases and J dropped 5 bases, with 13 bases sitting between them. Germline V lookup: CDR1 MNHEY, CDR2 SVGAGI. The CDR3 is CASSRGTANEQYF. CDR3 nucleotides: TGTGCCAGCAGTCGAGGGACTGCCAACGAGCAGTACTTC.

The chain joins TRBV5-4 to TRBJ2-3; tentative D call: TRBD2 (6 bases). The CDR3 sequence is 14 residues long. V lost 0 bases and J lost 6, with 11 bases in between. Germline CDR1 and CDR2: SGHNT and YYREEE (reference sequence). The CDR3 protein is CASSLDPGRDTQYF. The CDR3, as DNA: TGTGCCAGCAGCTTGGATCCGGGGAGGGATACGCAGTATTTT.

V is TRBV2 and J is TRBJ1-2; D possibly corresponds to TRBD1 (6 bases). The CDR3 sequence is 15 residues long. Germline loops: CDR1 SNHLY, CDR2 FYNNEI. V lost 4 bases and J lost 2, with 14 bases in between. In DNA form, the CDR3 reads TGTGCCAGCAGTGGGGACGCTCAGGGGAACTATGGCTACACCTTC. This codes for CASSGDAQGNYGYTF.

The J gene is TRBJ2-1, the V gene TRBV13, with D maybe TRBD2 (6 bases). This CDR3 is 15 amino acids long. Looked up from germline, CDR1 is PRHDT and CDR2 is FYEKMQ (reference sequence). Trimming took off 1 base at V and 4 bases at J, with 11 bases between the two ends. CDR3 in DNA: TGTGCCAGCAGCTTAGTACCCGGGAGTTACAATGAGCAGTTCTTC. It encodes CASSLVPGSYNEQFF. The variable domain in full, with the rest retrieved from reference TRBV13 and TRBJ2-1, is AAGVIQSPRHLIKEKRETATLKCYPIPRHDTVYWYQQGPGQDPQFLISFYEKMQSDKGSIPDRFSAQQFSDYHSELNMSSLELGDSALYFCASSLVPGSYNEQFFGPGTRLTVL.

The chain uses TRBV6-6 and TRBJ2-2, with TRBD1 matching over 12 bases. Germline-derived CDR1 and CDR2 are MNHNY and SVGAGI (reference sequence). Trimming removed 4 bases from V and 6 bases from J; junction bases left unmatched: 3. The CDR3 runs to 15 residues. CDR3 region: CASSLGQGAPGELFF. CDR3 DNA: TGTGCCAGCAGTTTGGGACAGGGGGCGCCCGGGGAGCTGTTTTTT.